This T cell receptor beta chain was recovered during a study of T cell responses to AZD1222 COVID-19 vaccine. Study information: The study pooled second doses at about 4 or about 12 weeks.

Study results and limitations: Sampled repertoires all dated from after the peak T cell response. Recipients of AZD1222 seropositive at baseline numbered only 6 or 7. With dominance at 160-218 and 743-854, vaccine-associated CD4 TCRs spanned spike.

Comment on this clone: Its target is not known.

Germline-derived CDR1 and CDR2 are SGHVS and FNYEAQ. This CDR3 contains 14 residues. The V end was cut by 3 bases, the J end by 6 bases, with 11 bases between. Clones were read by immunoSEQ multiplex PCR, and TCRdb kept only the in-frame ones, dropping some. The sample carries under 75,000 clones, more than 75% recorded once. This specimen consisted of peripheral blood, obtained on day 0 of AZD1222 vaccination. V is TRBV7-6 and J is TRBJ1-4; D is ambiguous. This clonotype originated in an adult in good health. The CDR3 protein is CASSFGSSDEKLFF. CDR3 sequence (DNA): TGTGCCAGCAGCTTTGGTAGCTCCGATGAAAAACTGTTTTTT.